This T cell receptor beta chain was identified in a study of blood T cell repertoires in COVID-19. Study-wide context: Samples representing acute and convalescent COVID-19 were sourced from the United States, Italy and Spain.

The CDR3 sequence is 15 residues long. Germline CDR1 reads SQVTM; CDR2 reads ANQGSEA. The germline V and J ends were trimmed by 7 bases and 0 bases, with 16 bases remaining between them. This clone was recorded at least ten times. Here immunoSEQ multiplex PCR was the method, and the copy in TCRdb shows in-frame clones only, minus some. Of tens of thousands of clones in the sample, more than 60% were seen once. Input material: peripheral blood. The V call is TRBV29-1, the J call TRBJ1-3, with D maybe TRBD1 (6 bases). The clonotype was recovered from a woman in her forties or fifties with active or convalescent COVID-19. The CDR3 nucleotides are TGCAGCGCAATAACAGGGCGTCGCTCTGGAAACACCATATATTTT. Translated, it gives CSAITGRRSGNTIYF. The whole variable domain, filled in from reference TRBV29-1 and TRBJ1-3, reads SAVISQKPSRDICQRGTSLTIQCQVDSQVTMMFWYRQQPGQSLTLIATANQGSEATYESGFVIDKFPISRPNLTFSTLTVSNMSPEDSSIYLCSAITGRRSGNTIYFGEGSWLTVV.